This T cell receptor beta chain was found in a study of regulatory and conventional T cells in RAG deficiency. This CDR3 has 15 residues. The germline CDR1 and CDR2 sequences are SGHVS and FQNEAQ. V lost 2 bases and J lost 4; bases outside the gene matches: 5. Profiled with immunoSEQ multiplex PCR; TCRdb holds only in-frame clones, not every one. The repertoire holds 29,000 or so clones, with 90% to 95% as singletons. The sorted conventional CD4+ T cells were CD25-low and CD127-high, with genomic DNA sequenced. These same records also appear under a second study, on regulatory T cells. This second report adds: Amplification used 52 TRBV primers and 13 TRBJ primers. In patients, unique TRB V-J pairs were restricted and V/J usage skewed, especially in Tregs.

The chain links TRBV7-8 to TRBJ1-1; 9 bases agree with TRBD1. The specimen was CD25- CD4+ T cells sorted from blood. The sequence derives from a human donor in good health. CDR3: CASSLIQGAPTEAFF. CDR3 DNA sequence: TGTGCCAGCAGCTTAATACAGGGGGCGCCCACTGAAGCTTTCTTT.